Sequencing of this T cell receptor beta chain was carried out in a study of blood T cells in healthy people across ages. Overall study findings and caveats: With age, beta diversity per million T cells declined roughly linearly, significantly by over 35. TCR beta diversity was tightly associated with the proportion of naive T cells.

Next came a second PCR, run for roughly 7 to 12 cycles, which used a sample-barcoded 5' primer along with a J-beta primer mix. All cDNA molecules were each tagged by a template-switch adaptor with 12 random nucleotides. MiXCR, applied by TCRdb to the 5' RACE reads, yields one record per CDR3 protein. The table lists roughly 680,000 distinct CDR3 sequences, about 21% of them singletons, with roughly 3.7% in the top ten. The germline V gene has CDR1 MDHEN and CDR2 SYDVKM. This CDR3 region has 15 residues. Germline trimming cut 6 bases from V and 1 base from J; bases unmatched to any gene: 4. No fewer than 6 million PBMCs went into each sample. This clonotype turned up a few times. No antigen is known for it.

The receptor comes from a man between 65 and 80 years old in good health. V gene TRBV28 combines with J gene TRBJ1-5; TRBD1 agrees at 9 bases. Sequences were obtained from blood. CDR3 nucleotide sequence: TGTGCCAGCAGCCGGACAGGGGCAAGCAATCAGCCCCAGCATTTT. Protein sequence: CASSRTGASNQPQHF.